This record concerns one T cell receptor beta chain sequence. Its antigen is unknown. CD4+CD25+CD127- Tregs, CD4+CD25- non-Tregs, CD4 and CD8 cells were sorted. The data were obtained in a study of Tregs in tolerant kidney transplant recipients. Study-wide results and caveats: Expanding Tregs on activated donor B cells appeared to best identify donor-specific TCRbeta clones.

Measured with immunoSEQ multiplex PCR; TCRdb has only the in-frame clones, and not every one. The sample shows 200,000 to 300,000 clones, approximately 84% of them seen only once. The source is a human donor in good health. Sequencing was carried out using CD4+ T cells from blood.

The CDR3 protein is CASSVMGTSTEAFF. Here the CDR3 DNA reads TGTGCCAGCAGCGTAATGGGGACATCCACTGAAGCTTTCTTT. The V and J genes are TRBV9 and TRBJ1-1, with D perhaps TRBD1 (6 bases). Germline V CDR1 and CDR2: SGDLS, YYNGEE. The CDR3 length is 14 residues. V dropped 1 base and J dropped 4 bases, with 11 bases sitting between them.